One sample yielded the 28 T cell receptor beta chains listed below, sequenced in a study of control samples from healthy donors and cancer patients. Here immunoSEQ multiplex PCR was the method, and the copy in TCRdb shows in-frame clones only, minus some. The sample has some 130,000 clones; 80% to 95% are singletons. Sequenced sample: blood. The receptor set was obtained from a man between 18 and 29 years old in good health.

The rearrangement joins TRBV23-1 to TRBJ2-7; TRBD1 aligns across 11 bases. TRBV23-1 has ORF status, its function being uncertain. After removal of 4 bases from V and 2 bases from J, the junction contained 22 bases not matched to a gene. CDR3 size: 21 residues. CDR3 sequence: CASSLPRPPGQGGLGAYEQYF. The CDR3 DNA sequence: TGCGCCAGCAGTCTTCCGCGACCCCCGGGACAGGGGGGCCTAGGCGCCTACGAGCAGTACTTC.

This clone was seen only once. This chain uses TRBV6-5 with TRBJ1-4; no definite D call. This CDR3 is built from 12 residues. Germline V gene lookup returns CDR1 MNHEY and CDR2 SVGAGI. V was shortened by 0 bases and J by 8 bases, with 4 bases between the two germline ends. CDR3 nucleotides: TGTGCCAGCAGTTACTCAGGGGAAAAACTGTTTTTT. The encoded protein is CASSYSGEKLFF.

DNA for the CDR3: TGTGCCAGCAGACCCCTCGCCCAGGGTGAAGCTTTCTTT. This codes for CASRPLAQGEAFF. The rearrangement links TRBV27 to TRBJ1-1; tentatively, D is TRBD1 (5 bases). CDR1 MNHEY and CDR2 SMNVEV come from the germline V gene (reference sequence). CDR3 length equals 13 residues. V was trimmed by 6 bases and J by 7 bases, leaving 15 bases between them.

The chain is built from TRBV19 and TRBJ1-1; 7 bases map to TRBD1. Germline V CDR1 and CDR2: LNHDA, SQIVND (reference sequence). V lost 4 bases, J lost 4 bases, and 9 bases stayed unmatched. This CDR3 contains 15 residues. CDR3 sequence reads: CASSTGGSGGTEAFF. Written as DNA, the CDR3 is TGTGCCAGTAGTACAGGGGGGAGCGGCGGCACTGAAGCTTTCTTT.

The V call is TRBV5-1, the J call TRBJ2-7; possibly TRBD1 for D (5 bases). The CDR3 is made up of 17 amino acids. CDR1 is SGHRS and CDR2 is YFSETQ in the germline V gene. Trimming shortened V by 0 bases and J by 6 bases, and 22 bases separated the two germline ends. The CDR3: CASSLVGSGQGHGEQYF. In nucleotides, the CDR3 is TGCGCCAGCAGCTTGGTTGGGTCTGGGCAGGGTCACGGCGAGCAGTACTTC.

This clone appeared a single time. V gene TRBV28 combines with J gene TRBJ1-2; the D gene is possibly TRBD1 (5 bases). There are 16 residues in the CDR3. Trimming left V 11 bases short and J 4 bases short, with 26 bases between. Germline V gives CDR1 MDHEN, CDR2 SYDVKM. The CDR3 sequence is CASKGREIQLVYGYTF. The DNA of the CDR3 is TGTGCCTCGAAGGGACGAGAAATCCAGTTGGTCTATGGCTACACCTTC.

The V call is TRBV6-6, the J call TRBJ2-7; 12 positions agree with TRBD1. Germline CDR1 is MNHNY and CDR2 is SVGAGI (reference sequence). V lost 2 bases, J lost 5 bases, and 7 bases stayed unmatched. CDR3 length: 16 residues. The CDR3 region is CASSYGWGQGADEQYF. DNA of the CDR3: TGTGCCAGCAGTTACGGGTGGGGACAGGGGGCGGACGAGCAGTACTTC.

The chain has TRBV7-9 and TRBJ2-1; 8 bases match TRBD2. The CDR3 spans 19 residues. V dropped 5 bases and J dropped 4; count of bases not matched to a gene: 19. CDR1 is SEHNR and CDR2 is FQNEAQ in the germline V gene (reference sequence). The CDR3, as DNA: TGTGCCAGCAGCCCGCGGCTCCAGGGCTCAGCGGGGGTATACAATGAGCAGTTCTTC. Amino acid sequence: CASSPRLQGSAGVYNEQFF.

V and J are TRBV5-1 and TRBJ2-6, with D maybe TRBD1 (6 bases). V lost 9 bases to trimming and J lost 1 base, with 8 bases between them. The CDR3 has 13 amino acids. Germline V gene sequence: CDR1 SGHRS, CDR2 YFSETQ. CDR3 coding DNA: TGCGCCACAGGGGAATCTGGGGCCAACGTCCTGACTTTC. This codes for CATGESGANVLTF.

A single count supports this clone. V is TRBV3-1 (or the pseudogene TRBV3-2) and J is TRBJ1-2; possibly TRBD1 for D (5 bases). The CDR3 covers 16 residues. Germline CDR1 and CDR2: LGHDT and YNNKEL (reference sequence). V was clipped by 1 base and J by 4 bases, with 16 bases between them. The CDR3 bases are TGTGCCAGCAGCCAAGTACGGGAGTTGGGGCCCTATGGCTACACCTTC. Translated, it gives CASSQVRELGPYGYTF.

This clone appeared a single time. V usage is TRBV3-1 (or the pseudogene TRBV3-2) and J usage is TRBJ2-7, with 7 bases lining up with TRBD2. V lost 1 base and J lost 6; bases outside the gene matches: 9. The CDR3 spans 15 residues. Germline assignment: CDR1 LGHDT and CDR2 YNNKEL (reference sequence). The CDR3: CASSQGPGAGLEQYF. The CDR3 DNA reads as TGTGCCAGCAGCCAAGGACCTGGAGCGGGGCTCGAGCAGTACTTC.

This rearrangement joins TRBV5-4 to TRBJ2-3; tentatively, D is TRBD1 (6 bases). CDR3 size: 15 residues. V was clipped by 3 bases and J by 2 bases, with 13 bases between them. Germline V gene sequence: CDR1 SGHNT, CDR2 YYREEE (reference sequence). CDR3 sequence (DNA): TGTGCCAGCAGCTCCGGGACAAAGAACACAGATACGCAGTATTTT. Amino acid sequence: CASSSGTKNTDTQYF.

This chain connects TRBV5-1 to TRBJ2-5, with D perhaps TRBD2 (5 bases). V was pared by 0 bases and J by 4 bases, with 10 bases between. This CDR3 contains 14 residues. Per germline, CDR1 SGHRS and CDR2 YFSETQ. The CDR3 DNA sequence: TGCGCCAGCAGCTTGGGCCCCGGAGGAGAGACCCAGTACTTC. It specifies CASSLGPGGETQYF.

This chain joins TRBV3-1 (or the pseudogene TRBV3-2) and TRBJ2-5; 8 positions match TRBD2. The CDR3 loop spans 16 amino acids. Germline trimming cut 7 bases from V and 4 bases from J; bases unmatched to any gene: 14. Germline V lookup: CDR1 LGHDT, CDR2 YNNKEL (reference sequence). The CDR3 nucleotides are TGTGCCAGCAAATCTTTCGGGACTAGAGTGGGAGAGACCCAGTACTTC. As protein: CASKSFGTRVGETQYF.

The DNA for the CDR3 is TGTGCCAGCAGCCAAGGTAGCGGGGCAGATACGCAGTATTTT. It translates to CASSQGSGADTQYF. J is TRBJ2-3 and V is TRBV4-2; TRBD2 agrees at 8 bases. The CDR3 is 14 residues long. Germline values: CDR1 LGHNA, CDR2 YNFKEQ. Trimming at V came to 1 base and at J to 4 bases, leaving 1 base not matched to a gene.

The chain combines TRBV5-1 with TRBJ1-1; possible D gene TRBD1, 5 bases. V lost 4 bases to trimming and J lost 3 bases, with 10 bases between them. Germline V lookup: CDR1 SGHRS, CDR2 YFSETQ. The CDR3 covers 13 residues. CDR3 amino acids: CASSGGGDTEAFF. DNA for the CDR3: TGCGCCAGCAGCGGGGGTGGGGACACTGAAGCTTTCTTT.

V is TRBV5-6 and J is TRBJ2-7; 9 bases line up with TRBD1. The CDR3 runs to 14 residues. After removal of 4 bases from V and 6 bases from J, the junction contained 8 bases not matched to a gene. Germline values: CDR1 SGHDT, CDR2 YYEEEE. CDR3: CASSKDRGTSEQYF. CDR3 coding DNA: TGTGCCAGCAGCAAGGACAGGGGAACGTCCGAGCAGTACTTC.

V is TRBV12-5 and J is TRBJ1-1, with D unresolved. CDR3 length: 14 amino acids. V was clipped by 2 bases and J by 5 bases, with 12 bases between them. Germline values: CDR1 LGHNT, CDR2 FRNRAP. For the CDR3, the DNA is TGTGCTAGTGGTTTGCCCTACTCCTTAACTGAAGCTTTCTTT. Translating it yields CASGLPYSLTEAFF.

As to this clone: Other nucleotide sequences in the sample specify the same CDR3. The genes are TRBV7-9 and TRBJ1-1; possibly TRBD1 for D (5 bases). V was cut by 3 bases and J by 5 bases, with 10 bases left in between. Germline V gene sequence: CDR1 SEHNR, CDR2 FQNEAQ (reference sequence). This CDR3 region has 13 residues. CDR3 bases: TGTGCCAGCAGCTTTGGGGGGAGTACTGAAGCTTTCTTT. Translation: CASSFGGSTEAFF.

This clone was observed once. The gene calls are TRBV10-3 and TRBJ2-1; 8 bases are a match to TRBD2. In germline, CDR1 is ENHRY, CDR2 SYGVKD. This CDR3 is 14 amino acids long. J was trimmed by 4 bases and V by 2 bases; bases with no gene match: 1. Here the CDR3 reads CAISETSGYNEQFF. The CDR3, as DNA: TGTGCCATCAGTGAGACTAGCGGTTACAATGAGCAGTTCTTC.

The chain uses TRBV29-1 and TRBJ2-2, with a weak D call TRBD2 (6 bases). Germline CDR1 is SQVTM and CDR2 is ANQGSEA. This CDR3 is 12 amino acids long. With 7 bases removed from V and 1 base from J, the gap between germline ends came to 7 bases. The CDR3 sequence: CSAGENTGELFF. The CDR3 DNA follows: TGCAGCGCGGGGGAGAACACCGGGGAGCTGTTTTTT.

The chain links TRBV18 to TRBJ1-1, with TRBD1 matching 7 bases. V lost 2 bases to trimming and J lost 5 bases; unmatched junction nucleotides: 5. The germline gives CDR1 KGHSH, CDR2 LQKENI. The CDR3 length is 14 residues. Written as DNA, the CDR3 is TGTGCCAGCTCACCATCCCAGGGGGGGACTGAAGCTTTCTTT. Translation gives CASSPSQGGTEAFF. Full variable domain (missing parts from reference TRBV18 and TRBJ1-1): NAGVMQNPRHLVRRRGQEARLRCSPMKGHSHVYWYRQLPEEGLKFMVYLQKENIIDESGMPKERFSAEFPKEGPSILRIQQVVRGDSAAYFCASSPSQGGTEAFFGQGTRLTVV.

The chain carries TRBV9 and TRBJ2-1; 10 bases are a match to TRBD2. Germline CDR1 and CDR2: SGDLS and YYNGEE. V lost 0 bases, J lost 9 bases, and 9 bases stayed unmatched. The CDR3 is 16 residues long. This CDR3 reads CASSVGGLAGVGEQFF. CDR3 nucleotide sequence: TGTGCCAGCAGCGTAGGAGGGCTAGCGGGGGTGGGTGAGCAGTTCTTC.

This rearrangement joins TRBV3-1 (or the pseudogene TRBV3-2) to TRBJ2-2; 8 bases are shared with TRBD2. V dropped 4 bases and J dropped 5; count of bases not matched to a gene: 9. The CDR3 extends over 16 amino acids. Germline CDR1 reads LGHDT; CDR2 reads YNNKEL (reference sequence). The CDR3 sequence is CASSRAGGAGTGELFF. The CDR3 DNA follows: TGTGCCAGCAGCCGAGCCGGGGGGGCTGGAACCGGGGAGCTGTTTTTT.

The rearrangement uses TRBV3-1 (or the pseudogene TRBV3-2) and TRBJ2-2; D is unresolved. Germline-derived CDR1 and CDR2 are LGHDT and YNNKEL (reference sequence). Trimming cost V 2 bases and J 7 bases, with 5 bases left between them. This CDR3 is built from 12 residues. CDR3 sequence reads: CASSQYSGELFF. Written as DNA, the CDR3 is TGTGCCAGCAGCCAATATAGCGGGGAGCTGTTTTTT.

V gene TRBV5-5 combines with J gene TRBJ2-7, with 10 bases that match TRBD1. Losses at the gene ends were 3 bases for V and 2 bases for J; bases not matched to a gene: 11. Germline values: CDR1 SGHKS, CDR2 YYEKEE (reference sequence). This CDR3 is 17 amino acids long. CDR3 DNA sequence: TGTGCCAGCAGCTGGAATACCGGGACAGGGGTTACCTACGAGCAGTACTTC. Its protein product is CASSWNTGTGVTYEQYF.

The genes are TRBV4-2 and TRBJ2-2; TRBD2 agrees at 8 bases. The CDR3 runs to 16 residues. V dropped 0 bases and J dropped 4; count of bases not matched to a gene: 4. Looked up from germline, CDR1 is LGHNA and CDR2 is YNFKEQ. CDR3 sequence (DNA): TGTGCCAGCAGCCAAGACTGGCGGGGGGCCACCGGGGAGCTGTTTTTT. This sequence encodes CASSQDWRGATGELFF.

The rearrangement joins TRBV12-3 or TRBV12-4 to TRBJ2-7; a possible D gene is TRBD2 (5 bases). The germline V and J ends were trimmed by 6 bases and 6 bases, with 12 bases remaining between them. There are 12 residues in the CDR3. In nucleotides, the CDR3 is TGTGCCAGCAGCCTCACTAGTTTCGAGCAGTACTTC. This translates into CASSLTSFEQYF.